This record looks at one T cell receptor beta chain sequence and its context. The sample is drawn from a study of blood T cell repertoires in COVID-19. CDR1 is ENHRY, CDR2 SYGVKD, per germline. The CDR3 is made up of 19 amino acids. The ends were cut back, 5 bases at V and 0 bases at J, with 20 bases in the middle. The method was immunoSEQ multiplex PCR; TCRdb's version includes in-frame clones alone and lacks a portion of them. The data hold 120,000 to 150,000 clones, with less than 90% observed a single time. The V and J genes are TRBV10-3 and TRBJ1-6; D is perhaps TRBD1 (5 bases). Sample: PBMCs or T cells enriched from blood (not recorded which). This TCR derives from a man between 40 and 49 years old with acute COVID-19. The CDR3 spells CAISNPLGQVSSYNSPLHF. Written as DNA, the CDR3 is TGTGCCATCAGTAATCCTCTTGGACAAGTCAGCTCCTATAATTCACCCCTCCACTTT.